This T cell receptor beta chain was captured in a study of patients and donors after allogeneic stem cell transplantation. From the RT-PCR reads, TCRdb called clonotypes with MiXCR, one entry per CDR3 protein. This sample has some 160,000 distinct CDR3 sequences, with 24% found just once. CDR3 length equals 14 residues. In germline, CDR1 is DFQATT, CDR2 SNEGSKA (reference sequence). Trimming took off 8 bases at V and 5 bases at J, with 20 bases between the two ends. This clonotype was counted between two and nine times. This receptor was taken from a human donor who was either an allogeneic HSCT recipient or a stem cell or donor lymphocyte infusion donor (not recorded which). It is not recorded whose cells these are; they may come from a transplant donor. The J gene is TRBJ2-3, the V gene TRBV20-1; a weak D match, TRBD2 (7 bases). Sequenced: blood, either unsorted or a sorted T cell fraction (not recorded which). The CDR3 is CSQTGGQSGDTQYF. DNA for the CDR3: TGCAGTCAGACGGGGGGACAATCGGGAGATACGCAGTATTTT.